The T cell receptor (beta chain) under discussion was sequenced for a study of blood T cell repertoires in COVID-19. Study information: PBMCs, B-cell-depleted T cells, or T cells provided the cDNA or gDNA that made up the material.

Produced via immunoSEQ multiplex PCR; TCRdb's table is partial and in-frame only. Of around 75,000 clones detected, 88% appear once; the ten largest clones hold about 21%. Looked up from germline, CDR1 is WNHNN and CDR2 is SYGVQD (reference sequence). Trimming cost V 3 bases and J 8 bases; bases outside gene matches: 6. This CDR3 spans 15 amino acids. The source material was peripheral blood. V and J are TRBV10-1 and TRBJ2-1, with 11 nucleotides matching TRBD1. The sequence came from a human donor in a cohort sampled during active COVID-19. CDR3 sequence (DNA): TGCGCCAGCAGTGACGGACAGGGGGCGGAGGATGAGCAGTTCTTC. Residues: CASSDGQGAEDEQFF.